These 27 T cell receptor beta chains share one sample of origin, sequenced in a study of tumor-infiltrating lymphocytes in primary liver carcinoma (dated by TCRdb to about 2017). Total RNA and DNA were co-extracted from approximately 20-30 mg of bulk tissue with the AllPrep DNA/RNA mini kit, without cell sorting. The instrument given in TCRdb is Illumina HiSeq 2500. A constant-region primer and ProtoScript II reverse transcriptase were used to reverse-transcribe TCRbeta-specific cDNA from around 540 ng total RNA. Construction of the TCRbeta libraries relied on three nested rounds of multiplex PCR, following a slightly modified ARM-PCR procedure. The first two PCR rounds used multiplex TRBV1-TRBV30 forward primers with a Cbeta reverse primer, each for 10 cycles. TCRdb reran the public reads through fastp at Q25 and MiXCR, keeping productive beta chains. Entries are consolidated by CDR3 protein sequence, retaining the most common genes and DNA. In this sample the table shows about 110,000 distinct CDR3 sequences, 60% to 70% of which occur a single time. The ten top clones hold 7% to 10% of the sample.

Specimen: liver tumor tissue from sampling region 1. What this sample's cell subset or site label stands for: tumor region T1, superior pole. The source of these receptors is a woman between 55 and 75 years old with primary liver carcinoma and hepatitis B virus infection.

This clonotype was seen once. The CDR3 here is CASSPPQGAGVYNEQFF. Written as DNA, the CDR3 is TGTGCCAGCAGCCCACCACAGGGGGCTGGGGTATACAATGAGCAGTTCTTC. The chain carries TRBV11-2 and TRBJ2-1; 9 bases are shared with TRBD1. Germline loops: CDR1 SGHAT, CDR2 FQNNGV. Trimming removed 5 bases from V and 4 bases from J; junction bases left unmatched: 12. This CDR3 is 17 amino acids long.

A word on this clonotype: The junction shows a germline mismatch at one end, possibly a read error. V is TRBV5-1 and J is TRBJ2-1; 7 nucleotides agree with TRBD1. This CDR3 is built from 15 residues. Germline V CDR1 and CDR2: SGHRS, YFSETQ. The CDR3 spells CASRQGFSSYNEHFF. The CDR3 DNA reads TGCGCCAGTAGACAGGGATTTAGCTCCTACAATGAGCACTTCTTC.

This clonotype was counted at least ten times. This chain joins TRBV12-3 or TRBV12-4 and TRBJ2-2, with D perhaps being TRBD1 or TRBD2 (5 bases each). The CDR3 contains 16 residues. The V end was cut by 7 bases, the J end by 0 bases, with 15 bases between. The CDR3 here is CASTKGDGPNTGELFF. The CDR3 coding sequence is TGTGCCAGCACCAAAGGGGACGGACCGAACACCGGGGAGCTGTTTTTT.

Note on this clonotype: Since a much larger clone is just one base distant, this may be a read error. DNA of the CDR3: TGTGCCAGCAGCCCAACCCTTGAGGCAGGCAGCAATCAGCCCCAGCATTTT. This sequence encodes CASSPTLEAGSNQPQHF. The gene calls are TRBV12-3 or TRBV12-4 and TRBJ1-5; D uncertain. CDR3 length equals 17 residues. Trimming cost V 6 bases and J 1 base, with 19 bases left between them.

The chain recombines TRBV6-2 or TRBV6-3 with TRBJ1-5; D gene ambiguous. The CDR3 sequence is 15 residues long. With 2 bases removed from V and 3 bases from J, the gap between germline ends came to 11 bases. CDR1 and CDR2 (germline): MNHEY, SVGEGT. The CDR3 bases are TGTGCCAGCAGTTACGACAATATTTTCAATCAGCCCCAGCATTTT. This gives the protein CASSYDNIFNQPQHF.

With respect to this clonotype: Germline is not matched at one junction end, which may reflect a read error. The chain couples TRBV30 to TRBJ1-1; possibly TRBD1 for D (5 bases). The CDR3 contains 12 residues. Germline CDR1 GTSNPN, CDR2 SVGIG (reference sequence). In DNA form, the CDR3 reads TGTGGCTGGAGTCGAGGGGTTCCTGAAGCTTTCTTT. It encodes CGWSRGVPEAFF.

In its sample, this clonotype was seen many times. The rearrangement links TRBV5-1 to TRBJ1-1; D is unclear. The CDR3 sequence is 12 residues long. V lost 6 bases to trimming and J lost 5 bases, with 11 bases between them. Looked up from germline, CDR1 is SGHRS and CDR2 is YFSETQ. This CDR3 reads CASKEASTEAFF. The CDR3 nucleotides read TGCGCCAGCAAGGAAGCGAGTACTGAAGCTTTCTTT.

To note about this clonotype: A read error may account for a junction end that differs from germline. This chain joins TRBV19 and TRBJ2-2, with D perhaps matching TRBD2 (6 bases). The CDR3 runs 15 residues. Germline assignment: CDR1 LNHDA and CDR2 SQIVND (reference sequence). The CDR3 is CTSRSGDTNTGELFF. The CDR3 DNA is TGTACCAGTCGGTCGGGGGATACAAACACCGGGGAGCTGTTTTTT.

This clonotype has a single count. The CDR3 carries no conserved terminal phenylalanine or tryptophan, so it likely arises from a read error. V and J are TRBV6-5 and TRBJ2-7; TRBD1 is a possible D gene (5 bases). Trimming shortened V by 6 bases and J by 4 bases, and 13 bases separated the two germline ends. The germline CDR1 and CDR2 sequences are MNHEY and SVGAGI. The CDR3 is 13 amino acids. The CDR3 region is CASRTGAAYEQYL. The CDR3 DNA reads TGTGCCAGCAGAACAGGAGCCGCATACGAGCAGTACTTA.

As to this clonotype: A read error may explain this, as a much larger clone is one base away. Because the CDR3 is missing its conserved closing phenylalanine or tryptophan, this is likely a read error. The CDR3 DNA is TGCGCCAGCAGCTTGGACAGGGAGCAGTACCTC. Protein sequence: CASSLDREQYL. The chain carries TRBV5-1 and TRBJ2-7; possible D gene TRBD1, 5 bases. Germline loops: CDR1 SGHRS, CDR2 YFSETQ. V was trimmed by 0 bases and J by 7 bases, leaving 5 bases between them. CDR3 size: 11 residues.

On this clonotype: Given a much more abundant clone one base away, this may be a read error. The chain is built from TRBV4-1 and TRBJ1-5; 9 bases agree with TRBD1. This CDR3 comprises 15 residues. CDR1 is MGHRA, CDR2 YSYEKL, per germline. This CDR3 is CANSLGTGPTQPQHF. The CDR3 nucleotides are TGCGCCAACAGCCTGGGGACAGGGCCGACTCAGCCCCAGCATTTT.

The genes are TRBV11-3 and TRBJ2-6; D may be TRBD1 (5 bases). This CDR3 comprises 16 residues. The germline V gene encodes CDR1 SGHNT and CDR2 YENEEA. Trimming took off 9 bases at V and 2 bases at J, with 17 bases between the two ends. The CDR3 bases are TGTGCCAGTGGCCCGAGGCAGGGAACTGGGGCCAACGTCCTGACTTTC. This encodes CASGPRQGTGANVLTF.

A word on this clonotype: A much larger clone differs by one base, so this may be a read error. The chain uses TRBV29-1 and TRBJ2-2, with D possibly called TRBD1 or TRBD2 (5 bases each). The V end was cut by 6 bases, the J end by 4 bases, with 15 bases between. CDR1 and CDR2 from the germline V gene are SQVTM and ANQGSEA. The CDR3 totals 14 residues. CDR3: CSVRDGAGTGELFF. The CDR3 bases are TGCAGCGTCCGGGACGGGGCTGGCACCGGGGAGCTGTTTTTT.

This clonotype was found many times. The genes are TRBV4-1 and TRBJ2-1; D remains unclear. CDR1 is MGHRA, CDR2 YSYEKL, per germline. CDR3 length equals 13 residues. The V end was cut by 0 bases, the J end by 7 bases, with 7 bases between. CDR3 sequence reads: CASSQDYSNEQFF. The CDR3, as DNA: TGCGCCAGCAGCCAAGATTACAGTAATGAGCAGTTCTTC.

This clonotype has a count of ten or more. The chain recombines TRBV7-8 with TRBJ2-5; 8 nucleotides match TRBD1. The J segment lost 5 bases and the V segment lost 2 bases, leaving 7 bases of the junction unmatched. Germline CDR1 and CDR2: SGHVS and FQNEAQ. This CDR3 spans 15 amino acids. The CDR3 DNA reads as TGTGCCAGCAGCTTACTTCAGGGGGCGCGGGAGACCCAGTACTTC. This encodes CASSLLQGARETQYF.

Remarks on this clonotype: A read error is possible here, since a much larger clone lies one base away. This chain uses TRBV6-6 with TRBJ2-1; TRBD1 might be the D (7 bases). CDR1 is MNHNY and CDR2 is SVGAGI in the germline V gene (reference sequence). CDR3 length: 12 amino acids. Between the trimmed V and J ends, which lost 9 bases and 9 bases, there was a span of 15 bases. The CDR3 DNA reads TGTGCCAGGAGGCGTCAGGGGGGTGAGCAGTTCTTC. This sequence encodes CARRRQGGEQFF.

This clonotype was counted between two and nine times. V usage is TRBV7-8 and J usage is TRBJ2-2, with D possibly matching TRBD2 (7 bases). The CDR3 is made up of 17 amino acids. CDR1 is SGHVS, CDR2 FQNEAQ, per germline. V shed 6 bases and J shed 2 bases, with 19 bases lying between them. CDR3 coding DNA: TGTGCCAGCAGGTCCCGGGCCCGGGGGGCAAACACCGGGGAGCTGTTTTTT. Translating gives CASRSRARGANTGELFF.

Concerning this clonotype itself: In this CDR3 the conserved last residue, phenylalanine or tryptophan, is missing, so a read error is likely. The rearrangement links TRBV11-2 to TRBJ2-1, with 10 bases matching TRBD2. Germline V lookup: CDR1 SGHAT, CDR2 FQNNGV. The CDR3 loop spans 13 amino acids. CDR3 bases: TGTACCAACAGCTGGACTAGCGGTGGTGAGCAGTTCTAC. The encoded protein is CTNSWTSGGEQFY.

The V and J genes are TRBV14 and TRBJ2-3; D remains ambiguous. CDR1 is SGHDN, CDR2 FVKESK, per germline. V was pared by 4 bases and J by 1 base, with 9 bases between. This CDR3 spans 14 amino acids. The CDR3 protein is CASSPSSGTDTQYF. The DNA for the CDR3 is TGTGCCAGCAGCCCTTCCAGCGGCACAGATACGCAGTATTTT. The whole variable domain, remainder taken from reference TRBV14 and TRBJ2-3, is EAGVTQFPSHSVIEKGQTVTLRCDPISGHDNLYWYRRVMGKEIKFLLHFVKESKQDESGMPNNRFLAERTGGTYSTLKVQPAELEDSGVYFCASSPSSGTDTQYFGPGTRLTVL.

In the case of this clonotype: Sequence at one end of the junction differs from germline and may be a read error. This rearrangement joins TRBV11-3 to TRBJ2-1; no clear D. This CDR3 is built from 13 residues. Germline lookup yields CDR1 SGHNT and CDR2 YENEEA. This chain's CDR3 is CVSTRTNYNEQFF. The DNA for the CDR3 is TGTGTCAGCACTCGTACCAACTACAACGAGCAGTTCTTC.

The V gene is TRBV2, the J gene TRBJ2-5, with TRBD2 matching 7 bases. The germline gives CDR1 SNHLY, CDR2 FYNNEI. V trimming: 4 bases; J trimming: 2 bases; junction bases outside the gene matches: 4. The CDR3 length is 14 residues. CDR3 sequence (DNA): TGTGCCAGCAGTGGACCACTAGCGCAAGAGACCCAGTACTTC. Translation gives CASSGPLAQETQYF. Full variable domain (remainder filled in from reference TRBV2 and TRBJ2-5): EPEVTQTPSHQVTQMGQEVILRCVPISNHLYFYWYRQILGQKVEFLVSFYNNEISEKSEIFDDQFSVERPDGSNFTLKIRSTKLEDSAMYFCASSGPLAQETQYFGPGTRLLVL.

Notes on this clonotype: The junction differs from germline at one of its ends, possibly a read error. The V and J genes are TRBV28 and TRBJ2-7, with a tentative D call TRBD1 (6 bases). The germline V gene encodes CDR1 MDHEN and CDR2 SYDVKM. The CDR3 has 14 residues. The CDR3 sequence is CVSSILDRFYEQYF. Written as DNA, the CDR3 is TGTGTCAGCAGTATCCTGGACAGATTCTACGAGCAGTACTTC.

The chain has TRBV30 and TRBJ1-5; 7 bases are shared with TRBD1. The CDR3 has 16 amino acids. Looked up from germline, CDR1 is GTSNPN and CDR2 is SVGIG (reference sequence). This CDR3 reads CACSPGTAYSNQPQHF. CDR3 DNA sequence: TGTGCTTGCTCCCCGGGGACAGCATATAGCAATCAGCCCCAGCATTTT.

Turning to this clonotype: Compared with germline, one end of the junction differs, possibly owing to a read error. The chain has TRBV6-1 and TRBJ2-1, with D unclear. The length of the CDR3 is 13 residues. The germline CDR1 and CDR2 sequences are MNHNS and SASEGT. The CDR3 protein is CASSELDYNEQFF. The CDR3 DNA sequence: TGTGCCAGTAGTGAATTGGATTACAATGAGCAGTTCTTC.

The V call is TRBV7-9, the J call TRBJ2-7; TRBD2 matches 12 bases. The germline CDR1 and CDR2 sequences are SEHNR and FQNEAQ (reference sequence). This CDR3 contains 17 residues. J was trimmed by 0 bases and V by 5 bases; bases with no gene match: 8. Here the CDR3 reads CASSPGASGRDSYEQYF. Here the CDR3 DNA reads TGTGCCAGCAGCCCGGGGGCTAGCGGGAGGGACTCCTACGAGCAGTACTTC.

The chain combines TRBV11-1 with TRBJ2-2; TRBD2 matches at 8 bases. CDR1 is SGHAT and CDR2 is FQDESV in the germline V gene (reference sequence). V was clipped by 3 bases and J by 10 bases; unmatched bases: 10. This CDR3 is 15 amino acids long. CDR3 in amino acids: CASSLGIAGLAELFF. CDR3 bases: TGTGCCAGCAGCTTGGGAATAGCGGGGCTCGCGGAGCTGTTTTTT.

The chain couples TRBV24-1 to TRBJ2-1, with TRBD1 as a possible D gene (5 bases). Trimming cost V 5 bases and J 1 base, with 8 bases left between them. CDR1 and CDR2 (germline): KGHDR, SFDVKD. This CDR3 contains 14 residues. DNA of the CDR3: TGTGCCACCAGTGGTCCAGGGTCCTACAATGAGCAGTTCTTC. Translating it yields CATSGPGSYNEQFF.